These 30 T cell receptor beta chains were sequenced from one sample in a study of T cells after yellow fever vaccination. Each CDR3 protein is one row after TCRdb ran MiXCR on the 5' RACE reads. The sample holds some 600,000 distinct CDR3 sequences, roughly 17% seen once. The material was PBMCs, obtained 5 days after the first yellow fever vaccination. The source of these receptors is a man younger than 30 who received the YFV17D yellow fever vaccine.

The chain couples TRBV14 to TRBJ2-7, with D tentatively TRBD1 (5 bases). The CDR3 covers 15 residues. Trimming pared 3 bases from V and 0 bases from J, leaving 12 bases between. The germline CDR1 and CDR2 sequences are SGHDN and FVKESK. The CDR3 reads CASSQLGVSSYEQYV. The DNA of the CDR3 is TGTGCCAGCAGCCAGCTAGGGGTTAGCTCCTACGAGCAGTACGTC.

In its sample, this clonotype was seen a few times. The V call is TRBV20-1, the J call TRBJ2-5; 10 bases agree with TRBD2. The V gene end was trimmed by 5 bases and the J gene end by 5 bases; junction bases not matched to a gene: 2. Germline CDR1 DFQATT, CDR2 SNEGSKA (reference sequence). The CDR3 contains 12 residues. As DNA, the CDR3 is TGCAGTGCTGTGACTAGCGGGGAGACCCAGTACTTC. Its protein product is CSAVTSGETQYF.

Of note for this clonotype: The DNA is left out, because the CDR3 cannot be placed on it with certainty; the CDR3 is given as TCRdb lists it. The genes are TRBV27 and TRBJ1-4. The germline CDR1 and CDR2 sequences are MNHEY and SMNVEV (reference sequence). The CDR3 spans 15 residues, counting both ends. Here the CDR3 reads CASSSCQTEMKNCFF.

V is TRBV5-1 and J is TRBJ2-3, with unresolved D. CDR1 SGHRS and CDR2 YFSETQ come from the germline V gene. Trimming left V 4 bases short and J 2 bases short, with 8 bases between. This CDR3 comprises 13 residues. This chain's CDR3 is CASSRDFTDTQYF. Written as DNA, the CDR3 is TGCGCCAGCAGCAGAGACTTCACAGATACGCAGTATTTT.

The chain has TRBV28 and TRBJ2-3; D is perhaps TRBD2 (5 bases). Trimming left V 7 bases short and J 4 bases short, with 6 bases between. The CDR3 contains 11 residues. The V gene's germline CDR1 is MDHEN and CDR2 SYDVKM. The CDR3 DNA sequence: TGTGCCAGCAAGGGAGCAGATACGCAGTATTTT. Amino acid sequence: CASKGADTQYF.

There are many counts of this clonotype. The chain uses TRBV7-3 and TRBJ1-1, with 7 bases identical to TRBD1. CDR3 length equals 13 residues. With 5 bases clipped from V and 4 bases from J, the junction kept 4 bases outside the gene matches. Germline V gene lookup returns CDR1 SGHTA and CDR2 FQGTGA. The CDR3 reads CASSRTGATEAFF. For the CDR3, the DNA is TGTGCCAGCAGCCGTACAGGGGCCACTGAAGCTTTCTTT.

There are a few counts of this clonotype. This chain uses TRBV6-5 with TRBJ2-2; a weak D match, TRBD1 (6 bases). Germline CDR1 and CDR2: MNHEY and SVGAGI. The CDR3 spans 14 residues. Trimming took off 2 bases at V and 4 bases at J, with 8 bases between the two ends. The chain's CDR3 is CASSYRGSTGELFF. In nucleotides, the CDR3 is TGTGCCAGCAGTTACAGGGGGAGCACCGGGGAGCTGTTTTTT.

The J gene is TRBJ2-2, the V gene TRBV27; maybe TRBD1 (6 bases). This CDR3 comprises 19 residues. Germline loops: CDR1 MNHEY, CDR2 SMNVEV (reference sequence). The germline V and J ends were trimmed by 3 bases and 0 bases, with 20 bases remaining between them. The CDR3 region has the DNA TGTGCCAGCAGTTTGACGCGGACAGCCGCTTTCCCGAACACCGGGGAGCTGTTTTTT. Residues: CASSLTRTAAFPNTGELFF.

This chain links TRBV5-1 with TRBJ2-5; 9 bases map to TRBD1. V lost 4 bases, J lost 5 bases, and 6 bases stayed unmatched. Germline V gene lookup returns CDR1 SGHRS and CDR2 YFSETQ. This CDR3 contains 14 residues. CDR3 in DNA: TGCGCCAGCAGCGACAGGGGGTTACGGGAGACCCAGTACTTC. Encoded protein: CASSDRGLRETQYF. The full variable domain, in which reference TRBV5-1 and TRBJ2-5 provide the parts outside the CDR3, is KAGVTQTPRYLIKTRGQQVTLSCSPISGHRSVSWYQQTPGQGLQFLFEYFSETQRNKGNFPGRFSGRQFSNSRSEMNVSTLELGDSALYLCASSDRGLRETQYFGPGTRLLVL.

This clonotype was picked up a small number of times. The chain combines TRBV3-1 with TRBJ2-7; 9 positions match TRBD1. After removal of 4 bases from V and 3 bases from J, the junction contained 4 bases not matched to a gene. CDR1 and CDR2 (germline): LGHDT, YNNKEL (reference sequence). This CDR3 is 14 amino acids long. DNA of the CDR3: TGTGCCAGCAGCCCGTCGACAGGGGGCTACGAGCAGTACGTC. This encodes CASSPSTGGYEQYV.

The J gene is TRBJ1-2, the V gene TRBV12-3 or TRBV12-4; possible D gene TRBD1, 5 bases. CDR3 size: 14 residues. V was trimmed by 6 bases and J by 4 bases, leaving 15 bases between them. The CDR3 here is CASRTTGASYGYTF. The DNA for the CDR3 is TGTGCCAGCAGGACCACAGGCGCTTCCTATGGCTACACCTTC.

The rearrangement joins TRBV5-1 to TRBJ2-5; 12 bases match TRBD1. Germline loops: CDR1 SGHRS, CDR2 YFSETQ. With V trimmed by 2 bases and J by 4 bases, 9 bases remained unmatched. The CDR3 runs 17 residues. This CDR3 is CASSLGTGGAGRETQYF. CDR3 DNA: TGCGCCAGCAGCTTAGGGACAGGGGGCGCCGGGAGAGAGACCCAGTACTTC.

As DNA, the CDR3 is TGCGCCAGCAGCTTGGAACAGATGAACACCGGGGAGCTGTTTTTT. It specifies CASSLEQMNTGELFF. This sequence joins TRBV5-1 and TRBJ2-2, with unresolved D. Trimming took 0 bases from V and 1 from J, leaving 7 bases between them. The CDR3 is made up of 15 amino acids. CDR1 is SGHRS and CDR2 is YFSETQ in the germline V gene. Filled out from reference TRBV5-1 and TRBJ2-2, the complete variable domain reads KAGVTQTPRYLIKTRGQQVTLSCSPISGHRSVSWYQQTPGQGLQFLFEYFSETQRNKGNFPGRFSGRQFSNSRSEMNVSTLELGDSALYLCASSLEQMNTGELFFGEGSRLTVL.

In DNA, the CDR3 is TGCGCCAGCAGCCAAGTCGTCGCAGGACTCCTCTCCTACGAGCAGTACTTC. The encoded protein is CASSQVVAGLLSYEQYF. The rearrangement uses TRBV4-3 and TRBJ2-7, with D possibly being TRBD2 (5 bases). The CDR3 length is 17 residues. Trimming stripped 1 base from V and 0 bases from J, with 16 bases between. Germline V lookup: CDR1 LGHNA, CDR2 YSLEER.

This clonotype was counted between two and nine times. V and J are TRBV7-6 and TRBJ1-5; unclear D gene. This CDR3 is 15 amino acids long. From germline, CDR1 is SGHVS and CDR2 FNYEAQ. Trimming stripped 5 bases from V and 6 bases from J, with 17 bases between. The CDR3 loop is CASSPSPGEGQPQHF. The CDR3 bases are TGTGCCAGCAGCCCATCCCCCGGGGAGGGTCAGCCCCAGCATTTT.

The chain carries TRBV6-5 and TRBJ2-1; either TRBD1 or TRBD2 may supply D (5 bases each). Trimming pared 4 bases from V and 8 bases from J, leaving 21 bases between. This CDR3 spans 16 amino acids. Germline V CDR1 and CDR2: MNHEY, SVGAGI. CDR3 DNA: TGTGCCAGCAGTTCCTCCGGGGCCAGGGCTGGGGATGAGCAGTTCTTC. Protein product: CASSSSGARAGDEQFF.

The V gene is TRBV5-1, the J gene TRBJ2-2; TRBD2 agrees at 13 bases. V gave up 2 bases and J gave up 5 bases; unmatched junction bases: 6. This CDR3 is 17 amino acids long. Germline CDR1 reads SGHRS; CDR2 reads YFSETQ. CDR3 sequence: CASSLRTSGGRTGELFF. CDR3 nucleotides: TGCGCCAGCAGCTTACGGACTAGCGGGGGCAGGACCGGGGAGCTGTTTTTT.

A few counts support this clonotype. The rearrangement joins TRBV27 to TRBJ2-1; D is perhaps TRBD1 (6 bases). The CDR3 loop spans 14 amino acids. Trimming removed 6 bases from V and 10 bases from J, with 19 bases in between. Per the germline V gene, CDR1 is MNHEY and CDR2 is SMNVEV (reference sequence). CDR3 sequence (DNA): TGTGCCAGCAGGCTACAGGGTTCCCTTAGGGAGCAGTTCTTC. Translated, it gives CASRLQGSLREQFF.

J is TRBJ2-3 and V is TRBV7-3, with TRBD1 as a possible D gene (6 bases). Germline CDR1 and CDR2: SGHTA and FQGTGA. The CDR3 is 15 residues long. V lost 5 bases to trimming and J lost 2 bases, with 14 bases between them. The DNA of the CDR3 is TGTGCCAGCAGCGTACAGGGTCCCCCCACAGATACGCAGTATTTT. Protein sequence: CASSVQGPPTDTQYF.

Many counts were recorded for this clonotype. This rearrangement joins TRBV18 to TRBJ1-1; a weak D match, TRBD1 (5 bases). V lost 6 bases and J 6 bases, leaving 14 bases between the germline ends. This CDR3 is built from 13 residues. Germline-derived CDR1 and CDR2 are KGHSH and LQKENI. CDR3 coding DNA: TGTGCCAGCTCCCCTTATTTCAGGGCTGAAGCTTTCTTT. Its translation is CASSPYFRAEAFF.

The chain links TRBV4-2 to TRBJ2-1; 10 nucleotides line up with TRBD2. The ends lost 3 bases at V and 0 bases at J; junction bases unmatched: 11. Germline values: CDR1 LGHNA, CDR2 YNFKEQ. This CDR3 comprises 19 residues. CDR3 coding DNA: TGTGCCAGCAGCCATTTTAGCGGGGGGCCTATAAGCTCCTACAATGAGCAGTTCTTC. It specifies CASSHFSGGPISSYNEQFF.

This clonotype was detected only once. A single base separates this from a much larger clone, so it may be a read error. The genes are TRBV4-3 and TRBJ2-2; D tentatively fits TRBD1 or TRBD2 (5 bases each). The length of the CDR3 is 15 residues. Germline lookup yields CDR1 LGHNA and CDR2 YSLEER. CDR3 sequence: CASSQEWSGTGEPFF. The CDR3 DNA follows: TGCGCCAGCAGCCAAGAATGGTCGGGGACCGGGGAGCCGTTTTTT.

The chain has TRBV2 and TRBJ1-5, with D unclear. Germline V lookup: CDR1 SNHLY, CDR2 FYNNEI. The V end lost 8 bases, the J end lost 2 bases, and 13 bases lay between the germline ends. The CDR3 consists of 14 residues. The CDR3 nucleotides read TGTGCCAGCCTAGGAGGAACGGGCAATCAGCCCCAGCATTTT. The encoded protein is CASLGGTGNQPQHF.

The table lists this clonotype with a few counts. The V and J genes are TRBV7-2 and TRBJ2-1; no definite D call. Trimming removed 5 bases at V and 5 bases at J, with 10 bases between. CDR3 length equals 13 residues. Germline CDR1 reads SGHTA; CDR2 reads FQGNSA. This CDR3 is CASSLNGHNEQFF. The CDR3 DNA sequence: TGTGCCAGCAGCCTGAATGGACACAATGAGCAGTTCTTC.

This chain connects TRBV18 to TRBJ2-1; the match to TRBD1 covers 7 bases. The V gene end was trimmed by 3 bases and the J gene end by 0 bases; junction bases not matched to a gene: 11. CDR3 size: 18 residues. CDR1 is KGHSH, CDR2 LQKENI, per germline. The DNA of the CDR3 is TGTGCCAGCTCACCGTCACAGGGGATTTCCGCCTCCTACAATGAGCAGTTCTTC. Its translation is CASSPSQGISASYNEQFF.

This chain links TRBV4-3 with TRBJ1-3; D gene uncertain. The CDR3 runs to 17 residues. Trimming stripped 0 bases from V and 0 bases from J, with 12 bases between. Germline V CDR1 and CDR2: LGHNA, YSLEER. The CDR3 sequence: CASSQERAGDSGNTIYF. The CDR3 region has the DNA TGCGCCAGCAGCCAAGAAAGGGCAGGAGACTCTGGAAACACCATATATTTT.

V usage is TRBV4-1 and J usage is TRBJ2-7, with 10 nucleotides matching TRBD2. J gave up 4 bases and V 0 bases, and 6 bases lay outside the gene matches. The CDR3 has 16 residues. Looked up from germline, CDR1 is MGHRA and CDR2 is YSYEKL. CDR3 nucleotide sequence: TGCGCCAGCAGCCAAGAAAAGCGGGGGGGCCGGTACGAGCAGTACTTC. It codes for CASSQEKRGGRYEQYF.

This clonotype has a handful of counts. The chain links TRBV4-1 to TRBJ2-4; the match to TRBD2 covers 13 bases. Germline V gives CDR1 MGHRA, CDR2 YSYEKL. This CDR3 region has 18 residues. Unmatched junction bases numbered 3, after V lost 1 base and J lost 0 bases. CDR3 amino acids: CASSQGLAGGQAKNIQYF. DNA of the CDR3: TGCGCCAGCAGCCAAGGACTAGCGGGGGGACAAGCCAAAAACATTCAGTACTTC.

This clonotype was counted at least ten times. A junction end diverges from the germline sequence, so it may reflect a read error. DNA for the CDR3: TGTGCCAGCAGTGAATGGGGGACAGGGGTCGCACGGCACTTC. This codes for CASSEWGTGVARHF. The V and J genes are TRBV25-1 and TRBJ2-7; 10 bases agree with TRBD1. CDR3 length: 14 residues. The germline V gene has CDR1 MGHDK and CDR2 SYGVNS.

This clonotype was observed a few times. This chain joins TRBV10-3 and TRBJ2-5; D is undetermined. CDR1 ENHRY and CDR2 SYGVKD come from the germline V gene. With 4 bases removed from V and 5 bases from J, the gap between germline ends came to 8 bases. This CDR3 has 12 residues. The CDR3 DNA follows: TGTGCCATCAGTGCTGGGAAGGAGACCCAGTACTTC. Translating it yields CAISAGKETQYF.